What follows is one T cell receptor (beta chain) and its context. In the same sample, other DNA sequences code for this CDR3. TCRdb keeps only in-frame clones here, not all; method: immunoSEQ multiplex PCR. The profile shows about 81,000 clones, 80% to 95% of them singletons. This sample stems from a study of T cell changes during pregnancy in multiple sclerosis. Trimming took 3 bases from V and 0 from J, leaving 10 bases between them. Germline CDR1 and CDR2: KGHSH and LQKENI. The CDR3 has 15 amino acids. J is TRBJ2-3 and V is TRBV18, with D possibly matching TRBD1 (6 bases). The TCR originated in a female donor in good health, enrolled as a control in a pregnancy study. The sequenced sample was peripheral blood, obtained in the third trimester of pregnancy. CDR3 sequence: CASSPRGTSTDTQYF. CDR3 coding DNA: TGTGCCAGCTCACCCAGGGGAACTAGCACAGATACGCAGTATTTT.